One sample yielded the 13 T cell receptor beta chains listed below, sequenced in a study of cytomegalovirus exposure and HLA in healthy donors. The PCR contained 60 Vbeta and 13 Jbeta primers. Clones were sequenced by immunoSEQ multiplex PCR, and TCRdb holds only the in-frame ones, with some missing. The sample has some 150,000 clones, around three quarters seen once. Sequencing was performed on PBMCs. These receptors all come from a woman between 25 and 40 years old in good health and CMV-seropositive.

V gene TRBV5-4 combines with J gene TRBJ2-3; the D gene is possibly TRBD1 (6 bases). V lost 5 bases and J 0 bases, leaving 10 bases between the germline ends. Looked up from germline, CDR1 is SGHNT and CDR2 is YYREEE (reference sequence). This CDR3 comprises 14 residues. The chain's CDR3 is CASSYRASTDTQYF. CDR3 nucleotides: TGTGCCAGCAGTTACAGGGCTAGCACAGATACGCAGTATTTT.

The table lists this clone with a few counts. The CDR3 sequence: CASSLQIGFSYEQYF. For the CDR3, the DNA is TGTGCCAGCAGCTTACAAATCGGGTTTTCCTACGAGCAGTACTTC. The chain is built from TRBV7-2 and TRBJ2-7; D unclear. Germline V lookup: CDR1 SGHTA, CDR2 FQGNSA. V lost 2 bases, J lost 1 base, and 12 bases lay in between. This CDR3 comprises 15 residues.

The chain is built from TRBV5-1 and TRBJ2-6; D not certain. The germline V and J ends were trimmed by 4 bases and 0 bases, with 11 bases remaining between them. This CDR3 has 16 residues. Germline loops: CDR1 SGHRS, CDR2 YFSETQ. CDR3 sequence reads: CASSPGPPSGANVLTF. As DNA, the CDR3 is TGCGCCAGCAGCCCTGGGCCCCCCTCTGGGGCCAACGTCCTGACTTTC. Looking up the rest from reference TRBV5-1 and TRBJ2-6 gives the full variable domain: KAGVTQTPRYLIKTRGQQVTLSCSPISGHRSVSWYQQTPGQGLQFLFEYFSETQRNKGNFPGRFSGRQFSNSRSEMNVSTLELGDSALYLCASSPGPPSGANVLTFGAGSRLTVL.

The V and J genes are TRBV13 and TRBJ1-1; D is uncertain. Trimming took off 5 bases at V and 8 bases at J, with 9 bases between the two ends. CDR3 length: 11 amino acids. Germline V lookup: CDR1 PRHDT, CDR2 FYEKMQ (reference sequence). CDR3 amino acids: CASSRVAEAFF. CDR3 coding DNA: TGTGCCAGCAGCCGGGTCGCCGAAGCTTTCTTT.

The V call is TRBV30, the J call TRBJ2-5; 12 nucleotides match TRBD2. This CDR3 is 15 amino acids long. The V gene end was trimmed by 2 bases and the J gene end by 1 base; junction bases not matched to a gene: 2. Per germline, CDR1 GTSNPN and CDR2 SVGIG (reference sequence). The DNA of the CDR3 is TGTGCCTGGAGTCTGACTAGCGGGAGCCAAGAGACCCAGTACTTC. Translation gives CAWSLTSGSQETQYF.

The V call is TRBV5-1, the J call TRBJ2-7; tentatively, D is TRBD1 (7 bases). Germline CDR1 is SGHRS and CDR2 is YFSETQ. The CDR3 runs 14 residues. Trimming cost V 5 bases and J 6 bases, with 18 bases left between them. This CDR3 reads CASRTAGGPLEQYF. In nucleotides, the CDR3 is TGCGCCAGCAGAACCGCAGGGGGGCCCCTCGAGCAGTACTTC.

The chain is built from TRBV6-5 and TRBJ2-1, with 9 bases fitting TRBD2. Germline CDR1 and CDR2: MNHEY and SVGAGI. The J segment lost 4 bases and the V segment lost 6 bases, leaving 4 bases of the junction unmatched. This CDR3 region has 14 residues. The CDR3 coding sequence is TGTGCCAGCAGAAGACTAGCGGAGTACAATGAGCAGTTCTTC. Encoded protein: CASRRLAEYNEQFF.

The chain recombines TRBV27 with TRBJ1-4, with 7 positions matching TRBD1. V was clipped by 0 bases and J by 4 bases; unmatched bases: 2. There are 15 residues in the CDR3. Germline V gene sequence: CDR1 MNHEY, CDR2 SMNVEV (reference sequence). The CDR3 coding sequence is TGTGCCAGCAGTTTATCACAGGGGCATAATGAAAAACTGTTTTTT. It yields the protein CASSLSQGHNEKLFF.

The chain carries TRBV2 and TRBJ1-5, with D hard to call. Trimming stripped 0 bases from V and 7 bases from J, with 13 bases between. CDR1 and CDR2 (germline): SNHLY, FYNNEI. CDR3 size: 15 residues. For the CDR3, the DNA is TGTGCCAGCAGTGAAGCGCTTACGGGGATCCAGCCCCAGCATTTT. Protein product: CASSEALTGIQPQHF.

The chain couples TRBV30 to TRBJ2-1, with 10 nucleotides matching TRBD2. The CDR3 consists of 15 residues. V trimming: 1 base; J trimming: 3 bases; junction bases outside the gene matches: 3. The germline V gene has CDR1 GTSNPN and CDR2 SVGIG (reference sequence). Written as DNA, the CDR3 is TGTGCCTGGAGTGCTAGCGGGAGAGGCTACAATGAGCAGTTCTTC. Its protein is CAWSASGRGYNEQFF.

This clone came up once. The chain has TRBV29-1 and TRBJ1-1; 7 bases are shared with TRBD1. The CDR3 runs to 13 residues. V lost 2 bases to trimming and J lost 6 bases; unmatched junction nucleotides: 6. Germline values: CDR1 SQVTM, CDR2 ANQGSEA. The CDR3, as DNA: TGCAGCGTTGAAAGGGGACAGAAGCCTGAAGCTTTCTTT. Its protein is CSVERGQKPEAFF.

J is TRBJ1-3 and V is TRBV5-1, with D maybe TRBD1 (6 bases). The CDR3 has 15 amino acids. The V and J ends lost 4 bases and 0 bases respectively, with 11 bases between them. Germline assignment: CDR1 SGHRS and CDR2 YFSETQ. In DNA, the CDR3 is TGCGCCAGCAGCCCCTGGACAGCCTCTGGAAACACCATATATTTT. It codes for CASSPWTASGNTIYF.

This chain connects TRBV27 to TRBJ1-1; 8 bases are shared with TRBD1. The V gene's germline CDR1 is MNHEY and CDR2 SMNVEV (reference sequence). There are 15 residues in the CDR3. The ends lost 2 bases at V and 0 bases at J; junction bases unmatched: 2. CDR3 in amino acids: CASSLVGQVNTEAFF. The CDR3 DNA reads TGTGCCAGCAGTTTAGTGGGACAGGTGAACACTGAAGCTTTCTTT.